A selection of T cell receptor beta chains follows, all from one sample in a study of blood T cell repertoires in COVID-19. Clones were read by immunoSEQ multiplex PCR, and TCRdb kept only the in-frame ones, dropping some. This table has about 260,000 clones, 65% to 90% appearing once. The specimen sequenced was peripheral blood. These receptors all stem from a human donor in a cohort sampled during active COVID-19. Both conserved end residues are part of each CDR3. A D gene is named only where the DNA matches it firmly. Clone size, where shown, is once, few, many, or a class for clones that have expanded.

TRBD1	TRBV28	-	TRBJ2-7	TGTGCCAGCGAAACCAGTATATACAGGGGGCGAATCTACGAGCAGTACTTC	CASETSIYRGRIYEQYF
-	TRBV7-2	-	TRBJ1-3	TGTGCCAGCAGCCACGGTCCATCGTCTGGAAACACCATATATTTT	CASSHGPSSGNTIYF
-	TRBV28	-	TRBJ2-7	TGTGCCAGCAGGTTAACAGGGACAAACGAGCAGTACTTC	CASRLTGTNEQYF
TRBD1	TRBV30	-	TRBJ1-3	TGTGCCTGGAGGGGGACAGGGACGGGAAACACCATATATTTT	CAWRGTGTGNTIYF
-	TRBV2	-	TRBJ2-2	TGTGCCAGCTTTCAGTGGGCCTACACCGGGGAGCTGTTTTTT	CASFQWAYTGELFF
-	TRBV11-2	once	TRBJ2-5	TGTGCCAGCGGCTCGGGTACTCAAGAGACCCAGTACTTC	CASGSGTQETQYF
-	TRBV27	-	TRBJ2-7	TGTGCCAGCAGTTTAGCTGCGGATCAGGGCTACGAGCAGTACTTC	CASSLAADQGYEQYF
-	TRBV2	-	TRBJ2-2	TGTGCCAGCACCGGCCAGGGGTACAGCACCGGGGAGCTGTTTTTT	CASTGQGYSTGELFF
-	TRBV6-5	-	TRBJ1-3	-	CASSTSGGAGNTIYF
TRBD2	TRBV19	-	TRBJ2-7	TGTGCCAGTAGCCTGACTAGCGTAACCTACGAGCAGTACTTC	CASSLTSVTYEQYF
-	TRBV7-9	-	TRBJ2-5	TGTGCCAGCAGCGAGGACTATCCAGAGACCCAGTACTTC	CASSEDYPETQYF
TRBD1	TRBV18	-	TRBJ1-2	TGTGCCAGCTCACCAATCGGACAGGCGGAAGGCTACACCTTC	CASSPIGQAEGYTF
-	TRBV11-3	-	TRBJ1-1	TGTGCCAGCAGCCTGACAGGTAGGAACACTGAAGCTTTCTTT	CASSLTGRNTEAFF
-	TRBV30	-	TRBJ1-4	TGTGCCTGGACCCCGTCTGCAACTAATGAAAAACTGTTTTTT	CAWTPSATNEKLFF
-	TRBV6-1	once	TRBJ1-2	TGTGCCAGCAGTGACGGCGGAGGCTATGGCTACACCTTC	CASSDGGGYGYTF
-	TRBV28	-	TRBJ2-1	TGTGCCAGCAGTTTATGGGGTACAGGGACACATGAGCAGTTCTTC	CASSLWGTGTHEQFF
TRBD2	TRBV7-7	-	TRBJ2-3	TGTGCCAGCAGCTTAAGCGGCGGGAGCTCAGATACGCAGTATTTT	CASSLSGGSSDTQYF
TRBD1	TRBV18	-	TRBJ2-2	TGTGCCAGCTCACCGATGACAGGGCGCGGGGAGCTGTTTTTT	CASSPMTGRGELFF
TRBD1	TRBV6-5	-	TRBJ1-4	TGTGCCAGCAGAGCCCAGGGGGGACGAGGGGAAAAACTGTTTTTT	CASRAQGGRGEKLFF
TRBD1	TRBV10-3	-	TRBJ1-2	TGTGCCATCAGTGGCCACAGGGGATTAGGCTACACCTTC	CAISGHRGLGYTF
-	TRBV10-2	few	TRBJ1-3	TGCGCCAGCCGACAGAGCGCCTCTGGAAACACCATATATTTT	CASRQSASGNTIYF
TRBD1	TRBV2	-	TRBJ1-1	TGTGCCAGCAGTGTGACAGGGGTTAACACTGAAGCTTTCTTT	CASSVTGVNTEAFF
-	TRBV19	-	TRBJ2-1	TGTGCCAGTAGTATCGATGGAGGTAGGCCCAAGCAGTTCTTC	CASSIDGGRPKQFF
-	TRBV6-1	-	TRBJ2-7	TGTGCCAGCAGTGAATCGGGCCAGGGGGGCTACGAGCAGTACTTC	CASSESGQGGYEQYF
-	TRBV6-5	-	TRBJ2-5	TGTGCCAGCAGCTACCGGACCAGGGAAGAGACCCAGTACTTC	CASSYRTREETQYF
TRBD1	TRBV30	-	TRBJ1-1	TGTGCCTGCCAGGGGGCGGGCACTGAAGCTTTCTTT	CACQGAGTEAFF
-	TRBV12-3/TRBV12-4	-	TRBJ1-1	TGTGCCAGCAGTGCCCAGGGCGGCACTGAAGCTTTCTTT	CASSAQGGTEAFF
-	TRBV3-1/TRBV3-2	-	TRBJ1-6	TGTGCCAGCAGCCAGCAACATAATAATTCACCCCTCCACTTT	CASSQQHNNSPLHF
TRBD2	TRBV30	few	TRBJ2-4	TGTGCCTGGAGTGGTGGGGGGGGCATTCAGTACTTC	CAWSGGGGIQYF
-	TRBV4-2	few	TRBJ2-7	TGTGCCAGCAGCCACTACCTCGGACAGAAAGAGCAGTACTTC	CASSHYLGQKEQYF
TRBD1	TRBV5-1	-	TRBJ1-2	TGCGCCAGCAGCCCGACAGGGCTCTGGGGCTACACCTTC	CASSPTGLWGYTF
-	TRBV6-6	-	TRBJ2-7	TGTGCCAGCAGTTACTCTGGACAGTTTTACGAGCAGTACTTC	CASSYSGQFYEQYF
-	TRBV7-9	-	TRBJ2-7	TGTGCCAGCAGTGATACGGGACTCCTCACCGGGCAGTACTTC	CASSDTGLLTGQYF
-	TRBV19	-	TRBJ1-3	TGTGCCAGTAGTACGGCAGGGGTGAGAAACACCATATATTTT	CASSTAGVRNTIYF
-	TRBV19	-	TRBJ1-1	TGTGCCAGTAGTCAACGGGAGTGGACTGAAGCTTTCTTT	CASSQREWTEAFF
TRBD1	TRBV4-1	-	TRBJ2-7	TGCGCCAGCAGCCAAGATTCAGGGGACAGGGGCCCCCCTCAGCAGTACTTC	CASSQDSGDRGPPQQYF
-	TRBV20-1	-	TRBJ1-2	TGCAGTGCTAGTGTGGGCCCATCGCTTTTTGGGGGCTACACCTTC	CSASVGPSLFGGYTF
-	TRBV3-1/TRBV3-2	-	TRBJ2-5	TGTGCCAGCAGCCAGGGGGCTGGAAAGACCCAGTACTTC	CASSQGAGKTQYF
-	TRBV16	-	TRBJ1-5	TGTGCCAGCAGCCAATCAAGCGGCAGGGGCCAGCCCCAGCATTTT	CASSQSSGRGQPQHF
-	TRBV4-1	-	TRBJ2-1	TGCGCCAGCAGCCATCCCGACAGTGACAAGGGACAGTTCTTC	CASSHPDSDKGQFF
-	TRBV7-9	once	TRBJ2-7	TGTGCCAGCAGCTTAGGCGCCGCCGGGATATCCTACGAGCAGTACTTC	CASSLGAAGISYEQYF
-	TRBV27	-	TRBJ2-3	TGTGCCAGCACCAGAAGCGATCTCACAGATACGCAGTATTTT	CASTRSDLTDTQYF
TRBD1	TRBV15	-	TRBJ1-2	TGTGCCACCATGGCAGACAGGGCATATGGCTACACCTTC	CATMADRAYGYTF
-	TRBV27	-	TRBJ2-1	TGTGCCAGCAGTTTTGGAGGGAGCTCCTACAATGAGCAGTTCTTC	CASSFGGSSYNEQFF
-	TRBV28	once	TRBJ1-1	TGTGCCAGCAGTTTACCGGGACTAGGGACTGAAGCTTTCTTT	CASSLPGLGTEAFF
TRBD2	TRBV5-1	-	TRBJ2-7	TGCGCCAGCAGCAAATCCGGGACTACTAACGAGCAGTACTTC	CASSKSGTTNEQYF
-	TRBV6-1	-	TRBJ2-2	TGTGCCAGCAGTGAATTCGGGAGTCGGGAGCTGTTTTTT	CASSEFGSRELFF
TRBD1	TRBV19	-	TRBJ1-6	TGTGCCAGTAGTATTCGGGGACAGAATTCACCCCTCCACTTT	CASSIRGQNSPLHF